This T cell receptor (beta chain) emerged from a study of blood T cells in healthy people across ages. Together with a sample-barcoded 5' primer, a J-beta primer mix was included in a second PCR lasting about 7 to 12 cycles. Each cDNA molecule was tagged by a template-switch adaptor with 12 random nucleotides. One entry per CDR3 protein results from TCRdb running MiXCR on the 5' RACE reads. The sample contains approximately 900,000 distinct CDR3 sequences, 29% of which appear only once. This clonotype occurred many times. In terms of origin and age, donors were healthy Caucasian individuals from Russia aged 6 to 90. Germline trimming cut 10 bases from V and 6 bases from J; bases unmatched to any gene: 9. Germline CDR1 ENHRY, CDR2 SYGVKD. There are 13 residues in the CDR3. These data also formed part of another study, on T cells of mothers and their children. That work states: The donors comprised several children and their three healthy Caucasian mothers. Reads obtained per mother exceeded 10 million TCR beta CDR3 reads, with roughly 3.3 million obtained per child.

The TCR originated in a woman in her thirties or forties in good health. Source material: blood. The chain employs TRBV10-3 and TRBJ2-3; the match to TRBD1 covers 8 bases. The CDR3 region has the DNA TGTGCCACGCAGGACAGGGTTGGCGATACGCAGTATTTT. It specifies CATQDRVGDTQYF.